The 24 T cell receptor beta chains presented below share a single source sample, sequenced in a study of T cells in Graves' hyperthyroidism and ophthalmopathy. From RNA transcripts, TCR beta CDR3 regions were amplified. First-round RT-PCR targeting the TCR CDR3 was performed with the HTBI primer set. TCRdb re-called the multiplex PCR reads with MiXCR, one entry per CDR3 protein. The sample contains some 400,000 distinct CDR3 sequences, approximately 15% of which appear only once. The sequenced sample consisted of blood. The receptors derive from a man aged 25-45 years with Graves' hyperthyroidism that later progressed to Graves' ophthalmopathy.

V and J are TRBV20-1 and TRBJ1-4; 7 positions match TRBD1. V shed 2 bases and J 1 base; nucleotides not matched to a gene: 7. This CDR3 comprises 16 residues. Germline lookup yields CDR1 DFQATT and CDR2 SNEGSKA (reference sequence). The CDR3 loop is CSARSGGGVTNEKLFF. The CDR3 DNA sequence: TGCAGTGCTAGATCAGGGGGGGGGGTAACTAATGAAAAACTGTTTTTT.

This clonotype was detected many times. The rearrangement uses TRBV5-1 and TRBJ2-5; 8 positions agree with TRBD2. The J segment lost 1 base and the V segment lost 2 bases, leaving 4 bases of the junction unmatched. From germline, CDR1 is SGHRS and CDR2 YFSETQ. The CDR3 runs to 15 residues. For the CDR3, the DNA is TGCGCCAGCAGCTTAGCGGGGGCCCGCCAAGAGACCCAGTACTTC. Translating gives CASSLAGARQETQYF.

V usage is TRBV12-3 or TRBV12-4 and J usage is TRBJ1-5, with D possibly matching TRBD1 (5 bases). With 5 bases removed from V and 6 bases from J, the gap between germline ends came to 20 bases. This CDR3 comprises 16 residues. CDR3 coding DNA: TGTGCCAGCAGTCTCCTCTTAGGACAACGAACTCAGCCCCAGCATTTT. Its translation: CASSLLLGQRTQPQHF.

The V gene is TRBV5-4, the J gene TRBJ2-1; 12 bases line up with TRBD1. The junction had 6 bases not matched to a gene; V was cut back by 0 bases and J by 8 bases. Germline V gene lookup returns CDR1 SGHNT and CDR2 YYREEE (reference sequence). There are 16 residues in the CDR3. In DNA, the CDR3 is TGTGCCAGCAGCTTGGCACCCGGGACAGGGGGCTATGAGCAGTTCTTC. Residues: CASSLAPGTGGYEQFF. Using reference TRBV5-4 and TRBJ2-1 for the parts outside the CDR3, the full variable domain is ETGVTQSPTHLIKTRGQQVTLRCSSQSGHNTVSWYQQALGQGPQFIFQYYREEENGRGNFPPRFSGLQFPNYSSELNVNALELDDSALYLCASSLAPGTGGYEQFFGPGTRLTVL.

There are many counts of this clonotype. A junction end diverges from the germline sequence, so it may reflect a read error. The V and J genes are TRBV7-9 and TRBJ2-7, with D possibly TRBD2 on 7 matching bases. CDR1 SEHNR and CDR2 FQNEAQ come from the germline V gene (reference sequence). The CDR3 is 16 amino acids. The CDR3 protein is CASSLGGGRHVYEQYF. The CDR3 nucleotides read TGTGCCAGCAGTTTAGGGGGGGGGCGCCATGTCTACGAGCAGTACTTC.

This clonotype was recorded many times. The V call is TRBV11-1, the J call TRBJ2-1; 10 bases agree with TRBD2. CDR3 length: 18 residues. J lost 2 bases, V lost 3 bases, and 10 bases had no gene match. CDR1 and CDR2 (germline): SGHAT, FQDESV (reference sequence). The CDR3 DNA is TGTGCCAGCAGCTTCCAACAAAGCGGGGGGGTGCCCTACAATGAGCAGTTCTTC. Translated: CASSFQQSGGVPYNEQFF.

Many counts were recorded for this clonotype. The chain employs TRBV6-1 and TRBJ1-4; perhaps TRBD1 as D (5 bases). V was clipped by 5 bases and J by 8 bases, with 15 bases between them. This CDR3 has 14 residues. CDR1 is MNHNS, CDR2 SASEGT, per germline. The CDR3 sequence is CASSTRGTAEKLFF. CDR3 nucleotide sequence: TGTGCCAGCAGTACAAGGGGTACAGCCGAAAAACTGTTTTTT.

V gene TRBV29-1 combines with J gene TRBJ1-5, with D tentatively TRBD1 (6 bases). V shed 7 bases and J shed 4 bases, with 14 bases lying between them. This CDR3 spans 13 amino acids. Germline V gene sequence: CDR1 SQVTM, CDR2 ANQGSEA. The CDR3 here is CSAIEQGNQPQHF. CDR3 in DNA: TGCAGCGCAATAGAACAGGGTAATCAGCCCCAGCATTTT.

This clonotype has only one observation. The genes are TRBV19 and TRBJ1-5; D call uncertain. The V end lost 4 bases, the J end lost 9 bases, and 13 bases lay between the germline ends. Germline values: CDR1 LNHDA, CDR2 SQIVND (reference sequence). The CDR3 is 13 amino acids. CDR3 sequence reads: CASSRASRSPQHF. The CDR3 DNA follows: TGTGCCAGTAGTAGGGCCTCAAGATCGCCCCAGCATTTT.

This clonotype has more than one count but fewer than ten. The chain carries TRBV6-1 and TRBJ2-2; TRBD2 might be the D (5 bases). The CDR3 loop spans 18 amino acids. Germline CDR1 is MNHNS and CDR2 is SASEGT. Trimming stripped 6 bases from V and 0 bases from J, with 20 bases between. The CDR3 region is CASRQPGLQVANTGELFF. The CDR3 nucleotides are TGTGCCAGCAGGCAACCGGGATTACAAGTCGCGAACACCGGGGAGCTGTTTTTT.

This clonotype has only a few counts. The chain recombines TRBV5-1 with TRBJ1-6; no reliable D call. The CDR3 sequence is 13 residues long. Germline V gene lookup returns CDR1 SGHRS and CDR2 YFSETQ. V was cut by 0 bases and J by 7 bases, with 5 bases left in between. CDR3 region: CASSLAWNSPLHF. The CDR3 DNA follows: TGCGCCAGCAGCTTGGCCTGGAATTCACCCCTCCACTTT. Full variable domain (missing parts from reference TRBV5-1 and TRBJ1-6): KAGVTQTPRYLIKTRGQQVTLSCSPISGHRSVSWYQQTPGQGLQFLFEYFSETQRNKGNFPGRFSGRQFSNSRSEMNVSTLELGDSALYLCASSLAWNSPLHFGNGTRLTVT.

The sample holds many counts of this clonotype. The genes are TRBV28 and TRBJ2-7; TRBD2 matches 8 bases. The CDR3 consists of 15 residues. Germline loops: CDR1 MDHEN, CDR2 SYDVKM. V gave up 3 bases and J gave up 1 base; unmatched junction bases: 5. The CDR3, as DNA: TGTGCCAGCAGTTTTCGGGGGGGGCGGTCCTACGAGCAGTACTTC. Protein: CASSFRGGRSYEQYF.

In this sample, this clonotype turned up a few times. The V gene is TRBV7-6, the J gene TRBJ1-5; no clear D gene. The germline CDR1 and CDR2 sequences are SGHVS and FNYEAQ. The CDR3 has 13 amino acids. Trimming took 5 bases from V and 6 from J, leaving 11 bases between them. The CDR3 sequence: CASSPSLGQPQHF. The DNA of the CDR3 is TGTGCCAGCAGCCCTTCTCTGGGTCAGCCCCAGCATTTT.

This clonotype was counted ten times or more. This chain links TRBV7-2 with TRBJ2-5; D remains unclear. V was cut by 6 bases and J by 5 bases, with 13 bases left in between. Germline lookup yields CDR1 SGHTA and CDR2 FQGNSA. This CDR3 has 13 residues. The CDR3 sequence: CASSSRPGETQYF. The CDR3 DNA is TGTGCCAGCAGTTCTCGGCCTGGGGAGACCCAGTACTTC.

This clonotype showed up many times. This chain uses TRBV12-3 or TRBV12-4 with TRBJ1-2, with TRBD1 identical over 8 bases. This CDR3 is built from 13 residues. V trimming: 6 bases; J trimming: 7 bases; junction bases outside the gene matches: 7. CDR3 coding DNA: TGTGCCAGCAGACGGACAGGGCCGGGTGGCTACACCTTC. It specifies CASRRTGPGGYTF.

This clonotype was observed many times. This sequence joins TRBV6-5 and TRBJ2-1; possible D gene TRBD2, 6 bases. V was cut by 0 bases and J by 7 bases, with 7 bases left in between. There are 13 residues in the CDR3. The germline CDR1 and CDR2 sequences are MNHEY and SVGAGI. CDR3 region: CASSYSEGNEQFF. CDR3 DNA sequence: TGTGCCAGCAGTTACTCGGAGGGGAATGAGCAGTTCTTC.

In its sample, this clonotype was seen many times. The chain links TRBV28 to TRBJ2-7, with 7 positions matching TRBD2. Trimming took 1 base from V and 3 from J; bases not matched to a gene: 6. The CDR3 sequence is 15 residues long. Germline V lookup: CDR1 MDHEN, CDR2 SYDVKM. CDR3 protein: CASSLSGGGLYEQYF. The CDR3 region has the DNA TGTGCCAGCAGTTTATCGGGCGGGGGACTCTACGAGCAGTACTTC.

V usage is TRBV5-1 and J usage is TRBJ2-1; D unresolved. The V gene lost 0 bases and the J gene lost 0 bases, with 7 bases spanning the gap. CDR1 SGHRS and CDR2 YFSETQ come from the germline V gene. This CDR3 region has 15 residues. CDR3: CASSLVGVSYNEQFF. DNA for the CDR3: TGCGCCAGCAGCTTGGTTGGGGTCTCCTACAATGAGCAGTTCTTC.

CDR3 in amino acids: CASSNYGKGTDTQYF. In DNA, the CDR3 is TGTGCCAGTAGTAATTATGGAAAGGGGACAGATACGCAGTATTTT. The chain is built from TRBV19 and TRBJ2-3; tentative D call: TRBD1 (5 bases). The germline V gene has CDR1 LNHDA and CDR2 SQIVND (reference sequence). This CDR3 contains 15 residues. Trimming left V 4 bases short and J 3 bases short, with 14 bases between. Based on the CDR3 plus reference TRBV19 and TRBJ2-3, the full variable domain is DGGITQSPKYLFRKEGQNVTLSCEQNLNHDAMYWYRQDPGQGLRLIYYSQIVNDFQKGDIAEGYSVSREKKESFPLTVTSAQKNPTAFYLCASSNYGKGTDTQYFGPGTRLTVL.

In the case of this clonotype: Just one base apart from a much larger clone, this may be a read error. The J gene is TRBJ1-2, the V gene TRBV30; 7 bases align to TRBD1. Germline V CDR1 and CDR2: GTSNPN, SVGIG (reference sequence). The CDR3 is 13 residues long. CDR3 sequence reads: CARSRTGAKGYTF. CDR3 sequence (DNA): TGTGCCCGGAGTCGTACAGGGGCGAAAGGCTACACCTTC. The variable domain in full, completed from reference TRBV30 and TRBJ1-2, reads SQTIHQWPATLVQPVGSPLSLECTVEGTSNPNLYWYRQAAGRGLQLLFYSVGIGQISSEVPQNLSASRPQDRQFILSSKKLLLSDSGFYLCARSRTGAKGYTFGSGTRLTVV.

This clonotype has at least ten counts. The chain is built from TRBV12-3 or TRBV12-4 and TRBJ2-7; 9 bases line up with TRBD2. The CDR3 covers 14 residues. Losses at the gene ends were 6 bases for V and 4 bases for J; bases not matched to a gene: 7. CDR3 sequence: CASSRGGGLYEQYF. In DNA, the CDR3 is TGTGCCAGCAGCCGCGGGGGGGGGCTATACGAGCAGTACTTC.

This clonotype was recorded at least ten times. The chain recombines TRBV12-3 or TRBV12-4 with TRBJ2-7, with 15 bases fitting TRBD2. With 6 bases clipped from V and 4 bases from J, the junction kept 7 bases outside the gene matches. This CDR3 comprises 16 residues. CDR3 residues: CASSPGTSGGKYEQYF. The CDR3 DNA is TGTGCCAGCAGCCCCGGGACTAGCGGGGGGAAATACGAGCAGTACTTC.

This clonotype occurred a few times. The chain carries TRBV15 and TRBJ2-7; D may correspond to TRBD1 or TRBD2 (6 bases each). The CDR3 runs 15 residues. The germline gives CDR1 LNHNV, CDR2 YYDKDF (reference sequence). The germline V and J ends were trimmed by 3 bases and 1 base, with 13 bases remaining between them. The CDR3: CATSRQGGWSYEQYF. The CDR3 DNA follows: TGTGCCACCAGCAGGCAAGGGGGGTGGTCCTACGAGCAGTACTTC.

The chain is built from TRBV9 and TRBJ1-2, with 7 bases identical to TRBD1. CDR3 size: 13 residues. J lost 6 bases, V lost 3 bases, and 5 bases had no gene match. From germline, CDR1 is SGDLS and CDR2 YYNGEE. CDR3 in DNA: TGTGCCAGCAGCGGATCCGGGACAGATGGCTACACCTTC. Protein sequence: CASSGSGTDGYTF.